Reported below is one T cell receptor (beta chain). The CDR3 is made up of 15 amino acids. The V end was cut by 3 bases, the J end by 7 bases, with 16 bases between. The germline V gene encodes CDR1 MNHNY and CDR2 SVGAGI (reference sequence). Sequencing used immunoSEQ multiplex PCR; TCRdb keeps in-frame clones, though not all of them. The table shows 31,000 or so clones, with 89% occurring only once. These data come from a study of multiple sclerosis patients with progressive multifocal leukoencephalopathy. Regarding time point: before natalizumab initiation. Sequencing was performed on PBMCs. V gene TRBV6-6 combines with J gene TRBJ1-5; D not resolved. The origin of this receptor is a human donor with multiple sclerosis. As DNA, the CDR3 is TGTGCCAGCAGTTATCCAGGCCAGAGGGAGCAGCCCCAGCATTTT. Translation gives CASSYPGQREQPQHF.